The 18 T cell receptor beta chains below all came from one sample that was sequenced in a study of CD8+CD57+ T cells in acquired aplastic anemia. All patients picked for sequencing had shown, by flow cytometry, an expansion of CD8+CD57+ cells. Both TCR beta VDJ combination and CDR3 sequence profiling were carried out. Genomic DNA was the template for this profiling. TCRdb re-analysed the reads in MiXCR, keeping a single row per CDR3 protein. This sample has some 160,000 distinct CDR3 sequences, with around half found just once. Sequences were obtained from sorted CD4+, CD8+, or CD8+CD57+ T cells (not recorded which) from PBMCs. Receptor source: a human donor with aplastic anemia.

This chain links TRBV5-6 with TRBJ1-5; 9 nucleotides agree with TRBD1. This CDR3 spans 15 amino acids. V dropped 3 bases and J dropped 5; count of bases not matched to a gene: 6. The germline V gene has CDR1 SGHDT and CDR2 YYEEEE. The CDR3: CASSSGQGPDQPQHF. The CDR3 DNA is TGTGCCAGCAGCTCGGGACAGGGTCCCGATCAGCCCCAGCATTTT.

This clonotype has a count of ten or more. CDR3 residues: CASSPRLDSGNTIYF. CDR3 DNA sequence: TGTGCCAGCTCCCCCCGCCTCGACTCTGGAAACACCATATATTTT. V is TRBV10-3 and J is TRBJ1-3; D unresolved. In germline, CDR1 is ENHRY, CDR2 SYGVKD. The CDR3 totals 15 residues. Trimming took off 10 bases at V and 0 bases at J, with 16 bases between the two ends.

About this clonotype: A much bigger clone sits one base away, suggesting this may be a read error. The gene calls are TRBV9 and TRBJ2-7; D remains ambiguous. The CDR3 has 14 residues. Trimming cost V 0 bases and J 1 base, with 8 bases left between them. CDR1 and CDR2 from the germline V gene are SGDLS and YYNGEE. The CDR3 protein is CASSVDLGSYEQYV. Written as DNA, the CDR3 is TGTGCCAGCAGCGTAGATCTAGGGTCCTACGAGCAGTACGTC.

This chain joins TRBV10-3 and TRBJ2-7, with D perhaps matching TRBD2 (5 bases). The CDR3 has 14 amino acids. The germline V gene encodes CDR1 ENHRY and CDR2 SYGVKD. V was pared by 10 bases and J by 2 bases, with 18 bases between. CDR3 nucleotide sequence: TGTGCCAGCAGCAACCTGCCTAGCCCCTACGAGCAGTACTTC. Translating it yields CASSNLPSPYEQYF.

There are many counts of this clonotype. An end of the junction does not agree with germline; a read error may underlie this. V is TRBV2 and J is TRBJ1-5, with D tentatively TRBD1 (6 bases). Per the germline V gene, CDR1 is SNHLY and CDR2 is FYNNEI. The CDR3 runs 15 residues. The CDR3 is CVSSFRNRDHQPQHF. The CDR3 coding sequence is TGTGTCAGCAGCTTTCGGAACAGGGACCATCAGCCCCAGCATTTT.

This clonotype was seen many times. Written as DNA, the CDR3 is TGTGCCAGCAGGGGCTCCTACAATGAGCAGTTCTTC. It encodes CASRGSYNEQFF. This chain joins TRBV12-3 or TRBV12-4 and TRBJ2-1; D gene ambiguous. Trimming pared 6 bases from V and 0 bases from J, leaving 3 bases between. CDR3 length equals 12 residues.

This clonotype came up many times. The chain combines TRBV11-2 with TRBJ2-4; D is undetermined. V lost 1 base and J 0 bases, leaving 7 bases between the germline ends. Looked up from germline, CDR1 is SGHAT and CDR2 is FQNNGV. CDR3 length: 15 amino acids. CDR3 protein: CASSLAGLAKNIQYF. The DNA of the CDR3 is TGTGCCAGCAGCTTAGCGGGCTTAGCCAAAAACATTCAGTACTTC.

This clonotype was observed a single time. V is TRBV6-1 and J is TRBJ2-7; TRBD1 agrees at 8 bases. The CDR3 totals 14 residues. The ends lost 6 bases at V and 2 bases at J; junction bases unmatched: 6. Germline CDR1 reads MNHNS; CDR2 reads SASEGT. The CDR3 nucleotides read TGTGCCAGCAGCCCCCCGGGACAGGCCTACGAGCAGTACTTC. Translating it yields CASSPPGQAYEQYF.

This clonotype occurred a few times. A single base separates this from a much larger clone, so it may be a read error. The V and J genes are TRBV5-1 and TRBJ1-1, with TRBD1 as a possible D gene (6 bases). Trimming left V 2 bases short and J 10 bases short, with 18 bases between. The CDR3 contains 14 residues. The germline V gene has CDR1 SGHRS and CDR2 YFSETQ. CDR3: CASSFDAGARGAFF. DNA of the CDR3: TGCGCCAGCAGCTTCGATGCGGGGGCGAGAGGAGCTTTCTTT.

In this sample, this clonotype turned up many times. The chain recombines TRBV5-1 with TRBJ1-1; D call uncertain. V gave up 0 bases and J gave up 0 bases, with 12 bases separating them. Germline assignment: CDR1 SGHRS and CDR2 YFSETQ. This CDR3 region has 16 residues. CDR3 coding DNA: TGCGCCAGCAGCTTGGAGGCTTCGGCCTTGAACACTGAAGCTTTCTTT. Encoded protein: CASSLEASALNTEAFF.

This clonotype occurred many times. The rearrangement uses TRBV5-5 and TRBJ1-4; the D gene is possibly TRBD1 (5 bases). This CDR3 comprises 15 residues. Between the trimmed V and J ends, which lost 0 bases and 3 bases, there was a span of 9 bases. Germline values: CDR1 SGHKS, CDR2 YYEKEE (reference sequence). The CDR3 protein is CASSLEGRANEKLFF. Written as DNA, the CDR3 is TGTGCCAGCAGCTTGGAGGGCAGGGCTAATGAAAAACTGTTTTTT. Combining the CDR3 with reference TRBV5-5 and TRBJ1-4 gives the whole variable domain DAGVTQSPTHLIKTRGQQVTLRCSPISGHKSVSWYQQVLGQGPQFIFQYYEKEERGRGNFPDRFSARQFPNYSSELNVNALLLGDSALYLCASSLEGRANEKLFFGSGTQLSVL.

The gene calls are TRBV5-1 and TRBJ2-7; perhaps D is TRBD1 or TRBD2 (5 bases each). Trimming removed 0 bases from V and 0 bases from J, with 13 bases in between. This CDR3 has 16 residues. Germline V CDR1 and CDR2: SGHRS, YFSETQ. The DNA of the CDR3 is TGCGCCAGCAGCTTGGCCCTAGGGACCTCCTCCTACGAGCAGTACTTC. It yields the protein CASSLALGTSSYEQYF.

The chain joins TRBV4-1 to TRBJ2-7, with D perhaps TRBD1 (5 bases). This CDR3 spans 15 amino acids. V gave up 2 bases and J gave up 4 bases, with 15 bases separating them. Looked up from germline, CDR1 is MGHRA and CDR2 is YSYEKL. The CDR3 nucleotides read TGCGCCAGCAGCCAAACAGGAGTAATCTCGTACGAGCAGTACTTC. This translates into CASSQTGVISYEQYF.

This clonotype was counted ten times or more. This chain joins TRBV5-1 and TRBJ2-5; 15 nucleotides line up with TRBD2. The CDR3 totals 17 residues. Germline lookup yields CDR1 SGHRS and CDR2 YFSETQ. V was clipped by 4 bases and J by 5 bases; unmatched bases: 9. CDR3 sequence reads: CASSVEGLAGGSETQYF. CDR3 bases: TGCGCCAGCAGCGTGGAGGGACTAGCGGGGGGATCGGAGACCCAGTACTTC.

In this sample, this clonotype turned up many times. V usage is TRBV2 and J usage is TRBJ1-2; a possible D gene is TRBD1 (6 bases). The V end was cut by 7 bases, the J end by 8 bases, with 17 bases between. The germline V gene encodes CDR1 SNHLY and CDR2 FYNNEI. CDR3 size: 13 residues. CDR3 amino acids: CASIWTVPGGYTF. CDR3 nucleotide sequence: TGTGCCAGCATCTGGACAGTACCTGGAGGCTACACCTTC.

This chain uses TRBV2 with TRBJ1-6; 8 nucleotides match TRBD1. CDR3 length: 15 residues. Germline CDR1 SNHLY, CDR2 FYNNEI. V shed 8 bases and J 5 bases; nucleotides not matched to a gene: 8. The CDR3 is CASYLGQVDNSPLHF. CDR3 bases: TGTGCCAGCTACCTGGGACAGGTGGATAATTCACCCCTCCACTTT.

The CDR3 sequence: CASSVQGISSGYTF. CDR3 nucleotides: TGTGCCAGTAGTGTACAGGGTATTTCTAGTGGCTACACCTTC. The rearrangement uses TRBV19 and TRBJ1-2, with D perhaps TRBD1 (6 bases). The CDR3 is made up of 14 amino acids. Looked up from germline, CDR1 is LNHDA and CDR2 is SQIVND (reference sequence). V was cut by 5 bases and J by 7 bases, with 17 bases left in between.

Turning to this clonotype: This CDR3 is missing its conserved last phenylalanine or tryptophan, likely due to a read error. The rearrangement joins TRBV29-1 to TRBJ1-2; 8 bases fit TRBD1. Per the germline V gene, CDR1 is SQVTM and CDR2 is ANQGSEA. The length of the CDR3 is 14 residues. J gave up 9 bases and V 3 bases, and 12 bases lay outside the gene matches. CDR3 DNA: TGCAGCGTTGAGGACAGGGCGCTCGGCTGGAGCTACACCTAC. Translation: CSVEDRALGWSYTY.